The entry below describes one T cell receptor beta chain. The target of this receptor is not known. The sample holds no much larger clone one base away, and base qualities are not on file. These data come from a study of CD8 T cells in Susac syndrome (dated by TCRdb to about 2019). About the investigation overall: The study used repertoire sequencing to test whether antigen drove CD8+ T cell activation and differentiation in Susac syndrome. Results the study describes overall, beyond this receptor: The TCR sequencing and HLA analysis was acknowledged to have included a relatively small number of individuals.

Inclusive of the bounding cysteine and phenylalanine, the CDR3 is 15 residues long. CDR3 DNA only is kept here, 45 bases in frame from base 1. CDR1 MNHEY and CDR2 SVGAGI are derived from the germline V gene. The V end gives up 6 bases and the J end 0 bases, leaving 5 bases in the junction not matched to a gene. High-throughput TCR beta sequencing profiled peripheral blood CD8+ and CD4+ T cells from healthy donors, Susac syndrome patients and multiple sclerosis patients. The healthy donors served as controls matched for age and sex. Bulk CD8+ and CD4+ T cells were purified by magnetic negative isolation, while CD8+ TEMRA cells were enriched using FACS. Blood was collected in EDTA tubes and processed within 24 hours, with PBMCs isolated through density gradient centrifugation. PBMCs intended for TCR sequencing were frozen in liquid nitrogen and were later thawed in a 37 degrees C water bath. A purity of at least 90% was achieved for sorted or isolated CD4+, CD8+ and CD8+ TEMRA cells.

RNA was extracted using the RNeasy kit, and about 0.45 to 1 microgram was reverse transcribed with random hexamers. TCR beta CDR3 regions were amplified with the immunoSEQ multiplex PCR assay covering 54 Vbeta and 13 Jbeta segments. Bias from PCR amplification was corrected by using a synthetic template baseline for primer optimization and for computational correction. The study's processing was this. Only productive sequences were kept, with reads annotated to V, D and J genes according to IMGT and analyzed in immunoSEQ Analyzer. To calculate clonality, Shannon entropy was normalized by log2 of the number of productive unique sequences and then subtracted from one. For each patient and control, public and private clones were evaluated among the 100 most prevalent clones. A clone was defined as Susac-specific if it was absent from the healthy and MS cohorts, from 950 to 1,300 published viral clones and from other ImmuneACCESS disease sequences. TCRdb took the public reads, trimmed them with fastp at Q25, ran MiXCR for clone calling and kept in-frame beta chains. All rows with the same CDR3 protein become a single entry with the most common DNA and genes. The V and J calls and clone size come from TCRdb's table, not from the authors' own analysis. The sample includes some 120,000 distinct CDR3 sequences, with less than 95% observed a single time. The top ten constitute 0.095% to 0.1% of the sample.

Material: CD4+ T cells from PBMCs. The V and J genes are TRBV6-5 and TRBJ2-3; the central 8 bases match TRBD2. This receptor was identified in a human donor in good health. The base sequence is TGTGCCAGCAGCAATAGCGGGACTAGCACAGATACGCAGTATTTT. Translation gives CASSNSGTSTDTQYF.